This TCR beta chain comes out of a study of regulatory T cells in long-lasting Graves disease. iRepertoire HTBI primers and Arm-PCR of CDR3 regions built TCR beta libraries. TCRdb independently ran MiXCR on the multiplex PCR reads; one entry per CDR3 protein. Among about 620,000 distinct CDR3 sequences, under 20% were seen once, and the ten largest hold 15% to 20%. In this sample, this clonotype turned up a few times. As to time point: newly diagnosed GD, antithyroid drugs for less than 3 months. The TCR library was made from RNA that had been extracted from PBMCs in TRIzol. Germline V CDR1 and CDR2: SQVTM, ANQGSEA. The V and J ends lost 7 bases and 2 bases, in that order; junction bases with no gene match: 18. The CDR3 totals 18 residues. The same sample was also used in a study of T cells in Graves' hyperthyroidism and ophthalmopathy.

This sample comprised peripheral blood mononuclear cells (PBMCs), obtained at new diagnosis, from a patient treated with antithyroid drugs. The receptor was isolated from a woman in her twenties or thirties with Graves disease. V usage is TRBV29-1 and J usage is TRBJ2-7, with TRBD1 matching 12 bases. The chain's CDR3 is CSGRVGTGGSPSPYEQYF. The CDR3 nucleotides read TGCAGCGGACGGGTTGGGACAGGGGGCTCCCCCTCACCCTACGAGCAGTACTTC.